Below, 14 T cell receptor beta chains from the same sample are listed, as sequenced in a study of blood T cell repertoires in COVID-19. Repertoires were generated with immunoSEQ multiplex PCR, while TCRdb's copy carries only in-frame clones and drops some. The sample gives 70,000 to 75,000 clones, about 80% of which show up once; under 30% is in the top ten. The material sequenced was peripheral blood. The receptors were gathered from an older man with acute or convalescent COVID-19.

The gene calls are TRBV7-3 and TRBJ2-5; D remains unclear. Trimming cost V 1 base and J 1 base, with 4 bases left between them. This CDR3 is 13 amino acids long. The germline V gene encodes CDR1 SGHTA and CDR2 FQGTGA. The CDR3 reads CASSLNSQETQYF. The CDR3 region has the DNA TGTGCCAGCAGCTTAAACAGCCAAGAGACCCAGTACTTC.

The V call is TRBV10-3, the J call TRBJ1-2, with D possibly matching TRBD1 (6 bases). The CDR3 sequence is 14 residues long. The V gene's germline CDR1 is ENHRY and CDR2 SYGVKD. V dropped 3 bases and J dropped 2 bases, with 10 bases sitting between them. The CDR3 DNA reads as TGTGCCATCAGTGATGTCAGGGGCAACTATGGCTACACCTTC. It yields the protein CAISDVRGNYGYTF.

The chain couples TRBV7-2 to TRBJ2-3; D is ambiguous. Germline CDR1 reads SGHTA; CDR2 reads FQGNSA. The length of the CDR3 is 12 residues. The V gene lost 5 bases and the J gene lost 4 bases, with 7 bases spanning the gap. CDR3 sequence: CASSIIADTQYF. The CDR3 DNA is TGTGCCAGCAGCATAATAGCAGATACGCAGTATTTT.

This sequence joins TRBV11-3 and TRBJ2-3; D is possibly TRBD1 (5 bases). The CDR3 sequence is 17 residues long. V was shortened by 3 bases and J by 0 bases, with 16 bases between the two germline ends. In germline, CDR1 is SGHNT, CDR2 YENEEA. CDR3 sequence: CASSLGQGWSSTDTQYF. In DNA form, the CDR3 reads TGTGCCAGCAGCTTGGGCCAGGGTTGGTCTAGCACAGATACGCAGTATTTT.

The chain has TRBV7-2 and TRBJ2-3, with TRBD2 identical over 8 bases. The V segment lost 5 bases and the J segment 5 bases; nucleotides outside the gene matches: 6. There are 14 residues in the CDR3. The V gene's germline CDR1 is SGHTA and CDR2 FQGNSA. In nucleotides, the CDR3 is TGTGCCAGCAGCGACGCCGGGGGGGGAGATACGCAGTATTTT. This gives the protein CASSDAGGGDTQYF.

The genes are TRBV6-2 or TRBV6-3 and TRBJ1-5, with a weak D call TRBD1 (6 bases). Germline CDR1 and CDR2: MNHEY and SVGEGT. This CDR3 contains 15 residues. The V and J ends lost 5 bases and 7 bases respectively, with 18 bases between them. The CDR3 DNA is TGTGCCAGCAGTCCCCAAACAGGGCTAGGGCAGCCCCAGCATTTT. It is translated as CASSPQTGLGQPQHF.

CDR3 protein: CASSRGGLAGKSGELFF. DNA for the CDR3: TGCGCCAGCAGCCGGGGGGGACTAGCGGGAAAGTCCGGGGAGCTGTTTTTT. This chain links TRBV4-1 with TRBJ2-2; 13 bases are a match to TRBD2. V was pared by 4 bases and J by 6 bases, with 8 bases of the junction left unmatched. The V gene's germline CDR1 is MGHRA and CDR2 YSYEKL. The CDR3 runs to 17 residues.

This chain links TRBV24-1 with TRBJ2-2; TRBD1 aligns across 8 bases. The CDR3 totals 15 residues. Germline lookup yields CDR1 KGHDR and CDR2 SFDVKD. Trimming took 1 base from V and 6 from J; bases not matched to a gene: 3. The DNA for the CDR3 is TGTGCCACCAGTGATTTCCAGGGGGCGTCCGGGGAGCTGTTTTTT. Translation gives CATSDFQGASGELFF.

The chain is built from TRBV20-1 and TRBJ1-1; no firm D call. Germline lookup yields CDR1 DFQATT and CDR2 SNEGSKA (reference sequence). The CDR3 runs 12 residues. Trimming cost V 3 bases and J 1 base, with 6 bases left between them. CDR3: CSASAGNTEAFF. CDR3 DNA: TGCAGTGCTAGTGCAGGGAACACTGAAGCTTTCTTT.

The chain joins TRBV5-6 to TRBJ2-1; perhaps TRBD2 as D (6 bases). The CDR3 is 13 amino acids. V lost 4 bases, J lost 8 bases, and 13 bases lay in between. Germline V lookup: CDR1 SGHDT, CDR2 YYEEEE. Written as DNA, the CDR3 is TGTGCCAGCAGCGGAGGGATCGTCCATGAGCAGTTCTTC. It encodes CASSGGIVHEQFF.

The chain is built from TRBV6-6 and TRBJ1-1; D is unclear. CDR1 and CDR2 (germline): MNHNY, SVGAGI (reference sequence). V dropped 0 bases and J dropped 1 base, with 6 bases sitting between them. The CDR3 covers 14 residues. CDR3 bases: TGTGCCAGCAGTTACTCGAGCGCGAACACTGAAGCTTTCTTT. Its protein product is CASSYSSANTEAFF.

This rearrangement joins TRBV11-2 to TRBJ1-2; TRBD1 is a possible D gene (5 bases). Per the germline V gene, CDR1 is SGHAT and CDR2 is FQNNGV. The CDR3 consists of 16 residues. V lost 5 bases and J 4 bases, leaving 20 bases between the germline ends. CDR3 loop: CASSPQQDWAPYGYTF. For the CDR3, the DNA is TGTGCCAGCAGCCCTCAACAGGATTGGGCTCCCTATGGCTACACCTTC.

The rearrangement joins TRBV11-2 to TRBJ1-1, with a possible D match to TRBD1 (6 bases). Trimming left V 1 base short and J 5 bases short, with 11 bases between. In germline, CDR1 is SGHAT, CDR2 FQNNGV. The CDR3 runs to 14 residues. CDR3 nucleotides: TGTGCCAGCAGCTTAGTCAGGGGTGGGACTGAAGCTTTCTTT. It translates to CASSLVRGGTEAFF.

The rearrangement uses TRBV15 and TRBJ2-2, with TRBD1 matching over 8 bases. Germline values: CDR1 LNHNV, CDR2 YYDKDF (reference sequence). This CDR3 comprises 18 residues. V gave up 1 base and J gave up 7 bases; unmatched junction bases: 14. The CDR3 DNA follows: TGTGCCACCAGCAGAGCGTCGGGAATCGGACAGGGTGACGGGGAGCTGTTTTTT. Translated: CATSRASGIGQGDGELFF. The entire variable domain, with the rest obtained from reference TRBV15 and TRBJ2-2, is as follows: DAMVIQNPRYQVTQFGKPVTLSCSQTLNHNVMYWYQQKSSQAPKLLFHYYDKDFNNEADTPDNFQSRRPNTSFCFLDIRSPGLGDTAMYLCATSRASGIGQGDGELFFGEGSRLTVL.